The sample holds many counts of the clone carrying this TCR beta chain. Its target is unknown. The data stem from a study of T cells after yellow fever vaccination. The CDR3 is made up of 14 amino acids. The germline V and J ends were trimmed by 1 base and 1 base, with 4 bases remaining between them. Germline V lookup: CDR1 SEHNR, CDR2 FQNEAQ (reference sequence). Researchers made TCR cDNA using 5'RACE template switching, and this step added a universal primer site and UMIs. One entry per CDR3 protein results from TCRdb running MiXCR on the 5' RACE reads. The data contain about 260,000 distinct CDR3 sequences, approximately 13% of them seen just once; the ten biggest clones take up roughly 0.5%. Regarding the study as a whole: Among all clonotypes, a small share was observed in both CD4 and CD8 compartments. The study found a weaker secondary response that peaked faster, day 5 versus 15. Post-booster repertoires contained most primary-vaccination clones again (96% CD4, around 88% CD8).

The V call is TRBV7-9, the J call TRBJ2-2; the D is unclear. The receptor's source is a man aged 25-45 years who received the YFV17D yellow fever vaccine. Sequences were derived from CD4+ T cells sorted from PBMCs, sampled 45 days after the yellow fever booster vaccination. CDR3 bases: TGTGCCAGCAGCTTAGGTCTGAACACCGGGGAGCTGTTTTTT. Protein: CASSLGLNTGELFF.